The 14 T cell receptor beta chains in this list originate from one sample, sequenced in a study of response to subunit inactivated influenza vaccine. TCRdb independently ran MiXCR on the RT-PCR reads; one entry per CDR3 protein. This table has around 490,000 distinct CDR3 sequences, approximately 7.7% appearing once. The sample was PBMCs from blood, taken about 24 months after vaccination. These receptors were obtained from a man aged 50-75 years who received an inactivated influenza vaccine.

This clonotype turned up a few times. This chain connects TRBV29-1 to TRBJ1-5, with 7 bases lining up with TRBD1. Germline CDR1 and CDR2: SQVTM and ANQGSEA. Trimming removed 6 bases from V and 0 bases from J; junction bases left unmatched: 8. This CDR3 is 15 amino acids long. The CDR3 DNA follows: TGCAGCGTAAAACAGGGGTGGGGTAGCAATCAGCCCCAGCATTTT. It specifies CSVKQGWGSNQPQHF.

This clonotype was observed many times. J is TRBJ2-3 and V is TRBV12-3 or TRBV12-4; 12 bases are shared with TRBD1. The J segment lost 7 bases and the V segment lost 6 bases, leaving 17 bases of the junction unmatched. The CDR3 is made up of 18 amino acids. The DNA of the CDR3 is TGTGCCAGCAGCCGACAGGGGGGACAGGGGGCGTCATCCTATACGCAGTATTTT. This translates into CASSRQGGQGASSYTQYF.

This clonotype was counted only a few times. V is TRBV29-1 and J is TRBJ2-7; D perhaps matches TRBD1 (6 bases). Germline values: CDR1 SQVTM, CDR2 ANQGSEA. V was pared by 1 base and J by 2 bases, with 15 bases between. The CDR3 is 15 amino acids. The CDR3 loop reads CSVEGRSGVTYEQYF. The CDR3 DNA follows: TGCAGCGTTGAAGGTCGCTCAGGGGTGACCTACGAGCAGTACTTC.

In this sample, this clonotype turned up a few times. The genes are TRBV29-1 and TRBJ1-4; perhaps TRBD1 as D (6 bases). The CDR3 spans 12 residues. CDR1 is SQVTM, CDR2 ANQGSEA, per germline. V shed 7 bases and J shed 8 bases, with 14 bases lying between them. This chain's CDR3 is CSGRGAGEKLFF. The CDR3 region has the DNA TGCAGCGGCCGGGGGGCAGGCGAAAAACTGTTTTTT. Supplemented by reference TRBV29-1 and TRBJ1-4, the full variable domain reads SAVISQKPSRDICQRGTSLTIQCQVDSQVTMMFWYRQQPGQSLTLIATANQGSEATYESGFVIDKFPISRPNLTFSTLTVSNMSPEDSSIYLCSGRGAGEKLFFGSGTQLSVL.

This clonotype was seen only a few times. The chain couples TRBV20-1 to TRBJ1-2, with a possible D match to TRBD1 (5 bases). The germline CDR1 and CDR2 sequences are DFQATT and SNEGSKA (reference sequence). CDR3 length: 19 residues. The V and J ends lost 0 bases and 1 base respectively, with 24 bases between them. The chain's CDR3 is CSARDRGPVYITNNYGYTF. For the CDR3, the DNA is TGCAGTGCTAGAGATCGGGGACCGGTCTATATAACCAATAACTATGGCTACACCTTC.

In DNA, the CDR3 is TGCAGTGCTAGAGATTTTGGGAGGTCCTACAATGAGCAGTTCTTC. Protein sequence: CSARDFGRSYNEQFF. The chain carries TRBV20-1 and TRBJ2-1; tentatively, D is TRBD2 (6 bases). The ends were cut back, 0 bases at V and 1 base at J, with 10 bases in the middle. The CDR3 has 15 residues. From germline, CDR1 is DFQATT and CDR2 SNEGSKA (reference sequence).

There are many counts of this clonotype. The chain employs TRBV5-1 and TRBJ1-2; unclear D gene. The CDR3 has 13 amino acids. In germline, CDR1 is SGHRS, CDR2 YFSETQ. With 0 bases removed from V and 0 bases from J, the gap between germline ends came to 3 bases. The CDR3, as DNA: TGCGCCAGCAGCTTGGATGCTAACTATGGCTACACCTTC. Translated, it gives CASSLDANYGYTF.

This CDR3 reads CASRLSGGFYNEQFF. In DNA, the CDR3 is TGTGCCAGCAGATTGTCCGGGGGGTTCTACAATGAGCAGTTCTTC. The V call is TRBV12-3 or TRBV12-4, the J call TRBJ2-1; 7 bases are shared with TRBD2. The CDR3 extends over 15 amino acids. V lost 6 bases to trimming and J lost 3 bases; unmatched junction nucleotides: 8.

CDR3 DNA sequence: TGTGCCAGCAGCTCGGACAGTATGAACACTGAAGCTTTCTTT. Its translation: CASSSDSMNTEAFF. The chain carries TRBV7-1 and TRBJ1-1; TRBD1 is a possible D gene (6 bases). TRBV7-1 is known as an ORF, though its function is uncertain. This CDR3 comprises 14 residues. With 3 bases removed from V and 0 bases from J, the gap between germline ends came to 8 bases.

This clonotype was picked up a small number of times. The rearrangement links TRBV5-1 to TRBJ1-6; D remains ambiguous. The germline CDR1 and CDR2 sequences are SGHRS and YFSETQ. The V end lost 0 bases, the J end lost 5 bases, and 3 bases lay between the germline ends. There are 13 residues in the CDR3. The CDR3 protein is CASSLGDNSPLHF. Written as DNA, the CDR3 is TGCGCCAGCAGCTTGGGCGATAATTCACCCCTCCACTTT.

This clonotype was seen only a few times. The chain combines TRBV4-1 with TRBJ2-5, with 8 nucleotides matching TRBD2. V dropped 4 bases and J dropped 5; count of bases not matched to a gene: 15. The V gene's germline CDR1 is MGHRA and CDR2 YSYEKL. The CDR3 totals 17 residues. The CDR3 protein is CASSPGISGASRETQYF. The CDR3 DNA follows: TGCGCCAGCAGCCCGGGTATTAGCGGGGCCTCCCGGGAGACCCAGTACTTC.

This clonotype was detected many times. V and J are TRBV6-1 and TRBJ2-2; tentatively, D is TRBD1 (6 bases). The V gene lost 4 bases and the J gene lost 1 base, with 7 bases spanning the gap. This CDR3 is built from 14 residues. Germline loops: CDR1 MNHNS, CDR2 SASEGT. This CDR3 is CASSVTGNTGELFF. The CDR3 region has the DNA TGTGCCAGCAGTGTGACAGGGAACACCGGGGAGCTGTTTTTT.

The chain employs TRBV5-1 and TRBJ2-3, with D uncertain. The CDR3 is made up of 12 amino acids. Between the trimmed V and J ends, which lost 4 bases and 2 bases, there was a span of 5 bases. Germline V gives CDR1 SGHRS, CDR2 YFSETQ. DNA of the CDR3: TGCGCCAGCAGCCCGGTCACAGATACGCAGTATTTT. It codes for CASSPVTDTQYF.

This clonotype has at least ten counts. The rearrangement links TRBV3-1 to TRBJ1-3; D unresolved. CDR1 is LGHDT, CDR2 YNNKEL, per germline (reference sequence). Trimming took 4 bases from V and 0 from J, leaving 16 bases between them. CDR3 length: 17 residues. CDR3 region: CASSPSPGTSSGNTIYF. CDR3 nucleotide sequence: TGTGCCAGCAGCCCCAGCCCAGGAACGAGCTCTGGAAACACCATATATTTT.